This T cell receptor (beta chain) came from a study of Ad26.COV2.S vaccination and SARS-CoV-2 variants (dated by TCRdb to about 2021). Regarding the complete study: Vaccine-arm donors were drawn from COV1001, a multicentre, randomized, double-blind, placebo-controlled phase I-IIa trial of Ad26.COV2.S in healthy adults. Participants in the trial were split at random into five groups of five each, receiving low-dose or high-dose Ad26.COV2.S once or twice, or else placebo on both occasions. Blinding of investigators to trial group allocation was maintained during experiments and outcome assessment. The TCR-sequenced set comprised approximately 32 samples: approximately 19 Ad26.COV2.S vaccine recipients, 5 placebo recipients and 8 SARS-CoV-2 convalescent individuals. Ad26.COV2.S was administered intramuscularly at 5 x 10^10 or 1 x 10^11 viral particles, either as a single shot or as two shots given 56 days apart. The specificity and breadth of SARS-CoV-2-reactive T cell receptors after Ad26.COV2.S vaccination were assessed by TCRbeta repertoire sequencing. Findings and caveats that apply to the study as a whole: Spike-specific TCR breadth was higher in Ad26.COV2.S recipients than in placebo recipients (P = 0.0014). According to the authors, total T cell responses may have been underestimated by the TCR breadth and depth analyses. Vaccine and placebo recipients had comparable non-spike TCR breadth, which fits with the vaccine containing only spike. The study was not powered to compare responses between vaccine doses or regimens. After vaccination, substantial breadth of spike-specific CD8+ and CD4+ T cell responses was reported.

TCRbeta CDR3 regions were sequenced with the immunoSEQ Assay. After extraction, genomic DNA underwent amplification by bias-controlled multiplex PCR, followed by high-throughput sequencing. Per the original workflow: To quantify the absolute abundance of every unique TCRbeta CDR3 region, sequences were collapsed and filtered. Usable DNA was measured by amplifying reference genes present in all nucleated cells, and TCRbeta template counts were normalized to that usable DNA to estimate T cell fraction. Repertoire TCRs were annotated as SARS-CoV-2-specific when V gene, CDR3 amino acid sequence and J gene were exactly matched to a known reactive TCR set. MIRA supplied the reference SARS-CoV-2 TCR set, which was filtered for enrichment in COVID-19-positive ImmuneCODE repertoires so that public or cross-reactive TCRs were removed. Drawing on the MIRA antigens, annotated TCRs were analysed further at the level of specific ORF or position within ORF. Depth was the summed frequency of annotated unique rearrangements, while breadth was defined as annotated unique rearrangements over total unique productive rearrangements. Two-sided Wilcoxon rank-sum tests were applied when comparing TCR breadth between groups. What TCRdb holds here is the immuneACCESS table cut down to in-frame rearrangements. Part of the clones is not present; checked against another copy, under half of the missing clones reflect an unresolved V gene, and the others are unexplained. That table gives V, J and clone size, and the DNA gave D and trimming. Present in this sample are just over 350,000 clones, roughly 81% of which were seen just once. Clones ranked in the top ten supply roughly 3.3% of the sample.

The CDR3 runs 15 amino acids, cysteine and phenylalanine included. Only the CDR3 region is kept as DNA, spanning 45 bases read in frame from base 1. The germline V and J ends show losses of 5 bases and 8 bases respectively, and no gene match explains 12 bases of the junction. Reading the germline V gene (reference sequence) gives CDR1 LNHDA and CDR2 SQIVND. The meaning of the sample's treatment or condition label: around 19 received Ad26.COV2.S at low or high dose, single or two shots; about five received placebo; per-sample allocation not given. Repertoires of vaccine and placebo recipients were sequenced from samples collected on day 63 after the first injection. Cohort 1b enrolled 25 adults aged 18-55 years at a single site in Boston, USA, between 29 July and 7 August 2020. Ad26.COV2.S was a replication-incompetent adenovirus type 26 vector that expressed a prefusion-stabilized SARS-CoV-2 spike protein derived from the original Wuhan strain.

Of note for this clone: There is no known antigen for this receptor. Base-call qualities are not available, and no considerably larger clone is one nucleotide away.

The chain couples TRBV19 to TRBJ2-1; TRBD2 lines up with 7 middle nucleotides. The TCR was taken from a person aged 18 to 59 who received the Ad26.COV2.S COVID-19 vaccine or a placebo. The sequencing here drew on peripheral blood, taken in a trial of Ad26.COV2.S vaccine versus placebo. At the DNA level, the sequence is TGTGCCAGTAGTCCCCTTCGGGGGAGCGGGGATGAGCAGTTCTTC. It translates as CASSPLRGSGDEQFF.